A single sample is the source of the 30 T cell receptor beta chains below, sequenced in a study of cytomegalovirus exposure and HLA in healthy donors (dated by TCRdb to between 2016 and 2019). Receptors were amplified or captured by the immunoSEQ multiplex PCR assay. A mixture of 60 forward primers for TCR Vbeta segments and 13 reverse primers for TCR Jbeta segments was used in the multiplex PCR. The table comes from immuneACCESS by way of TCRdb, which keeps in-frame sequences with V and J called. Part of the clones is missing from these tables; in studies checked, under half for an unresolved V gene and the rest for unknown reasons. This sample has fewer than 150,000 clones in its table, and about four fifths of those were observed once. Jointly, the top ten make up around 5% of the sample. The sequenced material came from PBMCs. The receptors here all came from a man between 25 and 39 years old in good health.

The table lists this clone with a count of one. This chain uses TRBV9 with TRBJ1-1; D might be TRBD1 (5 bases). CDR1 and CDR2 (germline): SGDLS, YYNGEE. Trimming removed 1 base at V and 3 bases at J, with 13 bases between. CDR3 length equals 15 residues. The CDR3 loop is CASSVWGGADTEAFF. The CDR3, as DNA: TGTGCCAGCAGCGTATGGGGAGGGGCGGACACTGAAGCTTTCTTT.

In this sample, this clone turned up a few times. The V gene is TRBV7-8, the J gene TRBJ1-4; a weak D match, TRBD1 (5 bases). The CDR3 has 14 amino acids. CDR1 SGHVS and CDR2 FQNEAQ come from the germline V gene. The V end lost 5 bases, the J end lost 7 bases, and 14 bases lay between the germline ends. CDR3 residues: CASSGRDGGEKLFF. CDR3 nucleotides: TGTGCCAGCAGCGGCCGGGACGGGGGTGAAAAACTGTTTTTT.

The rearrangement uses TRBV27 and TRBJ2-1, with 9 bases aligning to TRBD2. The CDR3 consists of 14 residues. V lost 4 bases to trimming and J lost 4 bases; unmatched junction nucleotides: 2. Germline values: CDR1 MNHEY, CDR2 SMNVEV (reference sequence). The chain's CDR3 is CASSSSGNYNEQFF. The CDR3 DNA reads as TGTGCCAGCAGTTCTAGCGGGAATTACAATGAGCAGTTCTTC.

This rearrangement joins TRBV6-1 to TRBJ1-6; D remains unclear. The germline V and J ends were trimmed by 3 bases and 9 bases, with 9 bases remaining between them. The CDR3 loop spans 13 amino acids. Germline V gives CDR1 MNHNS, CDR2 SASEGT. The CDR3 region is CASSDVGVSPLHF. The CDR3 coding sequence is TGTGCCAGCAGTGACGTCGGGGTTTCACCCCTCCACTTT.

The CDR3 DNA reads TGTGCCAGCAATTCAGCGGGAGCCGGCAATGAGCAGTTCTTC. Residues: CASNSAGAGNEQFF. This chain uses TRBV7-9 with TRBJ2-1; 8 bases align to TRBD2. CDR1 and CDR2 (germline): SEHNR, FQNEAQ (reference sequence). After removal of 7 bases from V and 6 bases from J, the junction contained 8 bases not matched to a gene. CDR3 size: 14 residues.

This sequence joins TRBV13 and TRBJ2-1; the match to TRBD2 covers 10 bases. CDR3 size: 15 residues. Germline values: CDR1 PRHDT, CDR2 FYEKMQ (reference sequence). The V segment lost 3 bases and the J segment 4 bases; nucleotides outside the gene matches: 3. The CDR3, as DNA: TGTGCCAGCAGCTTGGGAGCGGGAGGGTACAATGAGCAGTTCTTC. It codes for CASSLGAGGYNEQFF.

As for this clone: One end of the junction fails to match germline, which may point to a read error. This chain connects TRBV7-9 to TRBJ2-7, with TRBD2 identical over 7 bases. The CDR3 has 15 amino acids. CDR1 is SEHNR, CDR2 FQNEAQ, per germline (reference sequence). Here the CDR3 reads CSSSPKSGNSYEQYF. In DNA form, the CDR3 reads TGTTCCAGCAGCCCGAAGAGCGGGAACTCCTACGAGCAGTACTTC.

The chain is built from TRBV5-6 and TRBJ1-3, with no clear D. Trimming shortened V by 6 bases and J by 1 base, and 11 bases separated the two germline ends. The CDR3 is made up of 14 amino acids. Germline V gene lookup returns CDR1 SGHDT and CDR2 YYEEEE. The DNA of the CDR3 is TGTGCCAGCACCAACACCCTGTCTGGAAACACCATATATTTT. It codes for CASTNTLSGNTIYF.

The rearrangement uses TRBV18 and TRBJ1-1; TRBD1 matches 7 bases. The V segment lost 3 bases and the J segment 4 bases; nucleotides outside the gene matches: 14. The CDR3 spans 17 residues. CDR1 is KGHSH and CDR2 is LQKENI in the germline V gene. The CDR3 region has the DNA TGTGCCAGCTCACCGCCTTGGACAGGCGGAGGACTCACTGAAGCTTTCTTT. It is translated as CASSPPWTGGGLTEAFF.

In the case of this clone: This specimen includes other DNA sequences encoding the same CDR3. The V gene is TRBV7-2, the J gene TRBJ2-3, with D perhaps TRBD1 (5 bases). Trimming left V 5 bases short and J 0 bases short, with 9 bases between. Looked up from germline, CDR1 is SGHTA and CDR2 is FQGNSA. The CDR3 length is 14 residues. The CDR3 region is CASSRDSSTDTQYF. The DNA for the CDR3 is TGTGCCAGCAGCCGCGACAGTAGCACAGATACGCAGTATTTT.

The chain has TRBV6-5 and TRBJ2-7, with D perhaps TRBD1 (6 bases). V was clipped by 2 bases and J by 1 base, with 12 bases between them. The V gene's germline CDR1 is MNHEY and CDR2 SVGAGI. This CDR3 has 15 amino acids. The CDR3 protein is CASSYTDSSSYEQYF. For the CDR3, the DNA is TGTGCCAGCAGTTACACGGACAGCTCTTCCTACGAGCAGTACTTC.

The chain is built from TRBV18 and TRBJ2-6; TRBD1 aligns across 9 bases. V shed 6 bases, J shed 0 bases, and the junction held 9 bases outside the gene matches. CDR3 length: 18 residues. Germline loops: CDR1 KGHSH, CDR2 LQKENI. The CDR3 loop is CASSARGQGSSGANVLTF. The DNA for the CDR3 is TGTGCCAGCTCGGCCCGAGGACAGGGGAGCTCTGGGGCCAACGTCCTGACTTTC.

The CDR3 sequence is CASSLGVRVSETQYF. In DNA, the CDR3 is TGTGCCAGCAGCTTAGGTGTGAGGGTTAGTGAGACCCAGTACTTC. The chain employs TRBV11-2 and TRBJ2-5, with D maybe TRBD2 (5 bases). The germline V gene has CDR1 SGHAT and CDR2 FQNNGV. Trimming shortened V by 1 base and J by 5 bases, and 14 bases separated the two germline ends. This CDR3 spans 15 amino acids.

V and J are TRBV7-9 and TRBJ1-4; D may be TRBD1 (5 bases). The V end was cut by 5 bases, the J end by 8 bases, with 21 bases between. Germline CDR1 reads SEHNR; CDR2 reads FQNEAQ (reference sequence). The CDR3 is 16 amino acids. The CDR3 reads CASSLPLDYPGEKLFF. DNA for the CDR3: TGTGCCAGCAGCCTACCATTGGACTACCCAGGGGAAAAACTGTTTTTT. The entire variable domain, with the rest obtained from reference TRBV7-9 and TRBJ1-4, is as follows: DTGVSQNPRHKITKRGQNVTFRCDPISEHNRLYWYRQTLGQGPEFLTYFQNEAQLEKSRLLSDRFSAERPKGSFSTLEIQRTEQGDSAMYLCASSLPLDYPGEKLFFGSGTQLSVL.

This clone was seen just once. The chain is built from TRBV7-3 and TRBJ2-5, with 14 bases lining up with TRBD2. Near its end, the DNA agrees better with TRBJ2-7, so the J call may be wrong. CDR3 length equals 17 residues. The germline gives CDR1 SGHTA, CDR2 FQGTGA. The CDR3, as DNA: TGTGCCAGCAGCCCACTGGGACTAGCGGGAGCGGGAGACGAGCAGTACTTC. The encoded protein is CASSPLGLAGAGDEQYF.

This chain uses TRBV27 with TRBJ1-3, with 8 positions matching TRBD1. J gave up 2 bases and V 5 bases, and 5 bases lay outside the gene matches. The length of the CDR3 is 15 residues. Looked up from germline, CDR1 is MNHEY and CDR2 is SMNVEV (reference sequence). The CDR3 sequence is CASSPTTGAGNTIYF. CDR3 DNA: TGTGCCAGCAGTCCAACGACAGGGGCTGGAAACACCATATATTTT.

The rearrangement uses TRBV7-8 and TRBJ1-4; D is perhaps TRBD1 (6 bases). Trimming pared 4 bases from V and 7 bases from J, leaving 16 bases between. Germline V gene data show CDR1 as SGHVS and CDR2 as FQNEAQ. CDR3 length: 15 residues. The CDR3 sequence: CASSYNRVSGEKLFF. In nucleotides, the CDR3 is TGTGCCAGCAGCTACAACAGGGTGAGCGGTGAAAAACTGTTTTTT.

The CDR3 DNA reads as TGCGCCAGCAGGAGGGGGGGTGGCTACACCTTC. Its protein product is CASRRGGGYTF. The genes are TRBV10-1 and TRBJ1-2, with D tentatively TRBD1 (6 bases). V was shortened by 6 bases and J by 7 bases, with 9 bases between the two germline ends. This CDR3 has 11 amino acids. The germline V gene has CDR1 WNHNN and CDR2 SYGVQD (reference sequence).

The CDR3: CASRGLATNEKLFF. Here the CDR3 DNA reads TGTGCCAGCAGGGGGCTTGCAACTAATGAAAAACTGTTTTTT. J is TRBJ1-4 and V is TRBV6-5, with D maybe TRBD1 (5 bases). The CDR3 extends over 14 amino acids. V lost 6 bases to trimming and J lost 0 bases, with 8 bases between them. Germline lookup yields CDR1 MNHEY and CDR2 SVGAGI.

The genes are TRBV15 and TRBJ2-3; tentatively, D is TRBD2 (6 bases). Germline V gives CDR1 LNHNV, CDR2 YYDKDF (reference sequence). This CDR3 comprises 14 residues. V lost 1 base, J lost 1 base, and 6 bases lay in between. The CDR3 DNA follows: TGTGCCACCAGCAGAGGGGAGGGCACAGATACGCAGTATTTT. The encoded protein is CATSRGEGTDTQYF.

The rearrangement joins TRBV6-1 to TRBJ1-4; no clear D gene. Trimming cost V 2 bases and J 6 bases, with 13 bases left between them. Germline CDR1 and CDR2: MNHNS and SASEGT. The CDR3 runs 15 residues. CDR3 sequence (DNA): TGTGCCAGCAGTGAACTTAGACTCCGGGATGAAAAACTGTTTTTT. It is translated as CASSELRLRDEKLFF.

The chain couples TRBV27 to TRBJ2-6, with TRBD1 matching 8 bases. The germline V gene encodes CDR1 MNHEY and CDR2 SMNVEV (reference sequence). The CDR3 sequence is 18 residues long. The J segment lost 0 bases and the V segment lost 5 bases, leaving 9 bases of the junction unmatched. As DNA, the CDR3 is TGTGCCAGCAGTCAGCCGGGACAGGCCAACTCTGGGGCCAACGTCCTGACTTTC. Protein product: CASSQPGQANSGANVLTF.

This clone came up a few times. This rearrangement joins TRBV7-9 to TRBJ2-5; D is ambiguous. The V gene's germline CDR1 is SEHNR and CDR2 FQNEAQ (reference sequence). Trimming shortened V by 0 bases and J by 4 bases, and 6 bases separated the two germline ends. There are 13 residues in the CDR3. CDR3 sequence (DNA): TGTGCCAGCAGCTTAGCCCCGGGAGAGACCCAGTACTTC. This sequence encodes CASSLAPGETQYF.

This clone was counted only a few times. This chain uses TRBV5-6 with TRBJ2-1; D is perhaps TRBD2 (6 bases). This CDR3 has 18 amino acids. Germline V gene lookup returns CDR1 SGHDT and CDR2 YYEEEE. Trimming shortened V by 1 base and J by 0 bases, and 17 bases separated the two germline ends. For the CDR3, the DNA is TGTGCCAGCAGCTTGAGCGGGTGGCGCGGCGTCTCCTACAATGAGCAGTTCTTC. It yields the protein CASSLSGWRGVSYNEQFF.

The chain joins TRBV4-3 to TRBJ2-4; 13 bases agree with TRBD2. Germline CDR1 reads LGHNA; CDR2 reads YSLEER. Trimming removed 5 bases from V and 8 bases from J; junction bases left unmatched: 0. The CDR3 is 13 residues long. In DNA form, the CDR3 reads TGCGCCAGCAGCGGACTAGCGGGAGACATTCAGTACTTC. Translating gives CASSGLAGDIQYF.

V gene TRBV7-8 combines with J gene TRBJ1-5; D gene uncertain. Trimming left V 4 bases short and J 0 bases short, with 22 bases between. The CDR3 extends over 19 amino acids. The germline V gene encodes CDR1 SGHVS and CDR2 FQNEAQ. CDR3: CASSSKGQTGGYSNQPQHF. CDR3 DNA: TGTGCCAGCAGCTCAAAAGGGCAGACGGGAGGTTATAGCAATCAGCCCCAGCATTTT. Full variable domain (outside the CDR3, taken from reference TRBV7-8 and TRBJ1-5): GAGVSQSPRYKVAKRGQDVALRCDPISGHVSLFWYQQALGQGPEFLTYFQNEAQLDKSGLPSDRFFAERPEGSVSTLKIQRTQQEDSAVYLCASSSKGQTGGYSNQPQHFGDGTRLSIL.

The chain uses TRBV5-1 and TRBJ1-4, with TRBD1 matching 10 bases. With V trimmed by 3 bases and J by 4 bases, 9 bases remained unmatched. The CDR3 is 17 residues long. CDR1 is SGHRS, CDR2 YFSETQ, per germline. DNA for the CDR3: TGCGCCAGCAGCTCAAGGAGACAGGGGGCCAATAATGAAAAACTGTTTTTT. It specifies CASSSRRQGANNEKLFF.

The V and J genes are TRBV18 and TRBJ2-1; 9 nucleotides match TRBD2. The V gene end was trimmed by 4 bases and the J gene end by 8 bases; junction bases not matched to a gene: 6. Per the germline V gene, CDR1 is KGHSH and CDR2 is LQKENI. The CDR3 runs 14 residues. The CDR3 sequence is CASSLAGGVDEQFF. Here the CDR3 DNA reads TGTGCCAGCTCACTCGCGGGAGGGGTCGATGAGCAGTTCTTC.

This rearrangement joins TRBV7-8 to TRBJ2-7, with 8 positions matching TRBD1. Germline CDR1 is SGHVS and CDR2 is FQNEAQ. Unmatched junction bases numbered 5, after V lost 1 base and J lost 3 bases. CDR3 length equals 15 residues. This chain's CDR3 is CASSLGRTGSYEQYF. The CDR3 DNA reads TGTGCCAGCAGCTTAGGTCGGACAGGGAGCTACGAGCAGTACTTC. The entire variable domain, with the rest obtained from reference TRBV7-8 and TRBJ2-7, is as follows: GAGVSQSPRYKVAKRGQDVALRCDPISGHVSLFWYQQALGQGPEFLTYFQNEAQLDKSGLPSDRFFAERPEGSVSTLKIQRTQQEDSAVYLCASSLGRTGSYEQYFGPGTRLTVT.

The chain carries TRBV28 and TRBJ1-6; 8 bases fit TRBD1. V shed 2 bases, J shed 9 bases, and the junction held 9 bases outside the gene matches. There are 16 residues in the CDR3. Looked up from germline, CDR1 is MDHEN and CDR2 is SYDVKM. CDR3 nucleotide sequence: TGTGCCAGCAGTTTAACGGGACAGGCGAGGAGTTCACCCCTCCACTTT. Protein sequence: CASSLTGQARSSPLHF.